This TCR beta chain derives from a study of cytomegalovirus exposure and HLA in healthy donors. PCR used 60 Vbeta primers and 13 Jbeta primers. Repertoires were generated with immunoSEQ multiplex PCR, while TCRdb's copy carries only in-frame clones and drops some. The profile shows about 130,000 clones, around 70% of them singletons. Findings and limits, study-wide: On later analysis, the bulk of CMV-associated TCR beta chains appeared to be HLA-restricted. According to an earlier analysis, most TCR beta V segments yielded productive rearrangements about 87% or about 30% of the time.

With regard to this clone: Its cognate antigen is unknown.

Germline CDR1 and CDR2: SNHLY and FYNNEI. There are 14 residues in the CDR3. With V trimmed by 7 bases and J by 7 bases, 7 bases remained unmatched. The chain links TRBV2 to TRBJ1-4, with 9 bases that match TRBD1. Sequenced sample: PBMCs. This TCR derives from a man in his forties or fifties in good health and CMV-seropositive. The CDR3 loop reads CASTRGGQGEKLFF. The CDR3 nucleotides are TGTGCCAGCACCAGGGGGGGACAGGGTGAAAAACTGTTTTTT.